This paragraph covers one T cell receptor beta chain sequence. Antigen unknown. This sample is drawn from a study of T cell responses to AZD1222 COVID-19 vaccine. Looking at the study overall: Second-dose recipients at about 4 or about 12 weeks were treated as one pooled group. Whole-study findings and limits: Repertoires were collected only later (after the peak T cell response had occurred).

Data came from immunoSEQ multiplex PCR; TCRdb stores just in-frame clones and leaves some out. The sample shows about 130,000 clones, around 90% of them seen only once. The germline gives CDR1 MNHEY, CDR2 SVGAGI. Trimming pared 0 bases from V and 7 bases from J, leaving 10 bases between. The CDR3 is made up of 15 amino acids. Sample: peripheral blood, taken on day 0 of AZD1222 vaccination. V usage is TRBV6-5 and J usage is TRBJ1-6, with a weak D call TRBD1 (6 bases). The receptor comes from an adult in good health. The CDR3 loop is CASSYSLQGNSPLHF. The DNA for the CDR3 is TGTGCCAGCAGTTACTCGCTTCAGGGGAATTCACCCCTCCACTTT.